The rows below give T cell receptor beta chains drawn from one sample of a study of blood T cell repertoires in COVID-19. Using immunoSEQ multiplex PCR, the repertoire was profiled, and TCRdb retains in-frame clones only, with some absent. The sample lists roughly 140,000 clones, roughly 85% occurring once. Sequences were obtained from peripheral blood. Every receptor here comes from a man in his forties or fifties with acute or convalescent COVID-19. Both conserved end residues are part of each CDR3. The D gene is left open where the match is weak. Clone size is shown for a subset of rows, as once, few, many or a class of expanded clone.

v_gene,d_gene,abundance,j_gene,CDR3aa,CDR3nt
TRBV5-6,NA,NA,TRBJ1-6,CASSLGETSPLHF,TGTGCCAGCAGCTTGGGCGAAACTTCACCCCTCCACTTT
TRBV7-8,TRBD1,NA,TRBJ1-2,CASRWRGQGVNGYTF,TGTGCCAGCAGATGGAGGGGACAGGGTGTAAATGGCTACACCTTC
TRBV27,NA,NA,TRBJ1-1,CASSFLGSGDTEAFF,TGTGCCAGCAGTTTCCTAGGTAGCGGGGACACTGAAGCTTTCTTT
TRBV5-1,NA,NA,TRBJ1-4,CASSLDGTPTNEKLFF,TGCGCCAGCAGCTTGGATGGTACACCAACTAATGAAAAACTGTTTTTT
TRBV5-1,NA,NA,TRBJ2-1,CASSTPGNNEQFF,TGCGCCAGCAGCACCCCGGGGAACAATGAGCAGTTCTTC
TRBV30,TRBD2,NA,TRBJ2-5,CAHGGGASETQYF,TGTGCCCACGGCGGGGGGGCCTCGGAGACCCAGTACTTC
TRBV7-9,TRBD1,NA,TRBJ2-5,CASSLGQASYQETQYF,TGTGCCAGCAGCCTCGGACAGGCTTCGTACCAAGAGACCCAGTACTTC
TRBV2,TRBD1,NA,TRBJ1-2,CATHGGWDSSGGYTF,TGTGCCACCCACGGGGGCTGGGACAGCTCAGGGGGCTACACCTTC
TRBV20-1,NA,NA,TRBJ1-6,CSARGGPGFHF,TGCAGTGCTAGAGGCGGCCCGGGGTTTCACTTT
TRBV10-2,NA,NA,TRBJ1-1,CASSESIRRVREAFF,TGCGCCAGCAGTGAGTCGATTCGGAGGGTACGGGAAGCTTTCTTT
TRBV5-1,TRBD1,NA,TRBJ1-6,CASSLTGTGYSPLHF,TGCGCCAGCAGCTTGACCGGGACAGGGTATTCACCCCTCCACTTT
TRBV5-6,NA,once,TRBJ1-2,CASSPRGETLYGYTF,TGTGCCAGCAGCCCGCGAGGTGAGACTTTATATGGCTACACCTTC
TRBV16,TRBD1,NA,TRBJ1-5,CASSHPGQGTNQPQHF,TGTGCCAGCAGCCACCCGGGACAGGGGACGAATCAGCCCCAGCATTTT
TRBV10-1,NA,NA,TRBJ2-3,CASSVRVTDTQYF,TGCGCCAGCAGTGTACGGGTTACAGATACGCAGTATTTT
TRBV14,TRBD1,NA,TRBJ1-4,CASSQAGTGDEKLFF,TGTGCCAGCAGCCAAGCCGGGACAGGGGATGAAAAACTGTTTTTT
TRBV27,NA,NA,TRBJ1-2,CASSLPGGYGYTF,TGTGCCAGCAGTTTACCGGGGGGGTACGGCTACACCTTC
TRBV19,NA,NA,TRBJ1-4,CASSIDRGEKLFF,TGTGCCAGTAGTATAGACAGGGGTGAAAAACTGTTTTTT
TRBV5-1,TRBD1,NA,TRBJ1-4,CASSLMGQGRGEKLFF,TGCGCCAGCAGCTTGATGGGACAGGGAAGGGGAGAAAAACTGTTTTTT
TRBV9,TRBD1,NA,TRBJ2-7,CASSEGQGAYEQYF,TGTGCCAGCAGCGAGGGACAGGGGGCTTACGAGCAGTACTTC
TRBV20-1,NA,NA,TRBJ1-1,CSTPGAKVAFF,TGCAGTACACCCGGAGCGAAGGTAGCTTTCTTT
TRBV7-9,TRBD1,NA,TRBJ2-3,CASTAGTALSTDTQYF,TGTGCCAGCACCGCCGGGACAGCCCTAAGCACAGATACGCAGTATTTT
TRBV9,TRBD1,NA,TRBJ1-6,CASSGGQGAPLHF,TGTGCCAGCAGCGGCGGACAGGGAGCACCCCTCCACTTT
TRBV3-1/TRBV3-2,NA,NA,TRBJ2-7,CASSQEIQGTYEQYF,TGTGCCAGCAGCCAAGAAATACAGGGGACTTACGAGCAGTACTTC
TRBV12-3/TRBV12-4,TRBD2,NA,TRBJ2-7,CASSWGGEQYF,TGTGCCAGCAGTTGGGGGGGCGAGCAGTACTTC
TRBV6-1,NA,NA,TRBJ1-5,CASSDRGHQPQHF,TGTGCCAGCAGTGACAGGGGACATCAGCCCCAGCATTTT
TRBV18,NA,NA,TRBJ1-1,CASSPRGEGTEAFF,TGTGCCAGCTCACCCAGGGGCGAAGGCACTGAAGCTTTCTTT
TRBV24-1,NA,NA,TRBJ2-2,CATSDLNRDTGELFF,TGTGCCACCAGTGATTTGAACAGGGACACCGGGGAGCTGTTTTTT
TRBV3-1/TRBV3-2,TRBD1,once,TRBJ1-2,CASSLQGNYGYTF,TGTGCCAGCAGCCTACAGGGGAACTATGGCTACACCTTC
TRBV5-1,TRBD1,NA,TRBJ2-7,CASSFLTGYEQYF,TGCGCCAGCAGCTTTTTGACAGGGTACGAGCAGTACTTC
TRBV7-2,TRBD1,NA,TRBJ1-2,CASSSSPGQALGYTF,TGTGCCAGCAGCTCCTCACCGGGACAGGCTCTGGGCTACACCTTC
TRBV5-8,NA,NA,TRBJ2-7,CASSQGYEQYF,TGTGCCAGCAGCCAGGGGTACGAGCAGTACTTC
TRBV6-5,TRBD1,NA,TRBJ2-1,CASSRQGSPYNEQFF,TGTGCCAGCAGTCGACAGGGATCCCCCTACAATGAGCAGTTCTTC
TRBV7-8,NA,NA,TRBJ1-2,CASSFSRHENYGYTF,TGTGCCAGCAGCTTCTCCCGCCACGAGAACTATGGCTACACCTTC
TRBV9,TRBD1,NA,TRBJ2-1,CASSVGAKGTGPAGEQFF,TGTGCCAGCAGCGTAGGGGCTAAGGGGACAGGCCCCGCCGGAGAGCAGTTCTTC
TRBV7-9,NA,NA,TRBJ2-2,CASSFAGNPGELFF,TGTGCCAGCAGCTTTGCAGGGAATCCCGGGGAGCTGTTTTTT
TRBV6-5,NA,NA,TRBJ2-2,CASSAIQDTGELFF,TGTGCCAGCAGCGCCATACAGGATACCGGGGAGCTGTTTTTT
TRBV18,TRBD1,NA,TRBJ2-7,CASSPTGQGTYEQYF,TGTGCCAGCTCACCCACCGGACAGGGGACCTACGAGCAGTACTTC
TRBV9,NA,few,TRBJ1-5,CASSGAGAGDQPQHF,TGTGCCAGCAGCGGAGCGGGTGCGGGCGATCAGCCCCAGCATTTT
TRBV9,NA,NA,TRBJ2-7,CASSVASDLLYEQYF,TGTGCCAGCAGCGTAGCCTCCGACTTACTGTACGAGCAGTACTTC
TRBV10-3,TRBD1,NA,TRBJ1-5,CATQEGQGGQPQHF,TGTGCCACCCAAGAGGGACAGGGCGGTCAGCCCCAGCATTTT
TRBV29-1,TRBD2,once,TRBJ2-1,CSAELAVGYNEQFF,TGCAGCGCGGAACTAGCGGTTGGGTACAATGAGCAGTTCTTC
TRBV19,NA,once,TRBJ1-1,CASRWGGRGTEAFF,TGTGCCAGTAGATGGGGGGGCCGAGGGACTGAAGCTTTCTTT